The rows below give T cell receptor beta chains drawn from one sample of a study of shared clonotypes between healthy human individuals. Generated by immunoSEQ multiplex PCR, the TCRdb table keeps only in-frame clones and is missing some. The sample has hundreds of thousands of clones, around 74% seen once. The specimen was memory CD4+ T cells sorted from blood. Receptor source: a woman aged 25 to 39 in good health. CDR3s include the opening cysteine and the closing phenylalanine or tryptophan. The D gene is left open where the match is weak. Clone size is stated in some rows and not others, as once, few, many or a class when expanded.

>TRBJ2-5|TRBV5-1|TRBD2|NA
TGCGCCAGCAGCCTAGGGACTAGCGGGAGTATGCGAGAGACCCAGTACTTC
CASSLGTSGSMRETQYF
>TRBJ2-3|TRBV5-1|NA|NA
TGCGCCAGCACAGCCACAGCTAGCACAGATACGCAGTATTTT
CASTATASTDTQYF
>TRBJ1-3|TRBV28|TRBD1|NA
TGTGCCAGCAGGGGGACAGGGCACCACTCTGGAAACACCATATATTTT
CASRGTGHHSGNTIYF
>TRBJ2-5|TRBV28|TRBD2|many
TGTGCCAGCAGTTTAGGACGGGGGACGGCCGCGGGGGCCCAGTACTTC
CASSLGRGTAAGAQYF
>TRBJ1-1|TRBV28|NA|NA
TGTGCCAGCAGTCGCCCCCCACAGGTGAAGAACACTGAAGCTTTCTTT
CASSRPPQVKNTEAFF
>TRBJ2-6|TRBV19|NA|NA
TGTGCCAGTAGTTTAGGGGTGGCTGGGGCCAACGTCCTGACTTTC
CASSLGVAGANVLTF
>TRBJ1-1|TRBV10-1|NA|NA
TGCGCCAGCAGTTTGGGGGCTGACACTGAAGCTTTCTTT
CASSLGADTEAFF
>TRBJ1-1|TRBV7-2|NA|few
TGTGCCAGCAGCTTAAGGTTCCAGGTGGGGAACACTGAAGCTTTCTTT
CASSLRFQVGNTEAFF
>TRBJ2-1|TRBV19|NA|NA
TGTGCCAGTAGTATAAATCTAGGAGGGGGATACAATGAGCAGTTCTTC
CASSINLGGGYNEQFF
>TRBJ1-2|TRBV19|NA|many
TGTGCCAGTAGTCTAGGGACAAGCCTGAACTATGGCTACACCTTC
CASSLGTSLNYGYTF
>TRBJ1-2|TRBV9|NA|NA
TGTGCCAGCAGCCAAGGGCCGGCGGGCTACACCTTC
CASSQGPAGYTF
>TRBJ2-6|TRBV5-4|NA|NA
TGTGCCAGCGGGCTCGCTGGGGCCAACGTCCTGACTTTC
CASGLAGANVLTF
>TRBJ2-2|TRBV19|TRBD1|NA
TGTGCCAGTACCGGACAGGGGGCGAGGACCGGGGAGCTGTTTTTT
CASTGQGARTGELFF
>TRBJ2-1|TRBV11-2|NA|NA
TGTGCCAGCAGCCCCCGGCTGGGGTCCCATGAGCAGTTCTTC
CASSPRLGSHEQFF
>TRBJ1-4|TRBV7-9|TRBD1|NA
TGTGCCAGCAGCTTAGAGGGCAGGGGGCGCTTAAATGAAAAACTGTTTTTT
CASSLEGRGRLNEKLFF
>TRBJ1-5|TRBV6-5|TRBD1|NA
TGTGCCAGCAGCAGACAGGGACAAAGCAATCAGCCCCAGCATTTT
CASSRQGQSNQPQHF
>TRBJ1-5|TRBV19|NA|NA
TGTGCCAGTAGTATAGAATCGGGTTCCAATCAGCCCCAGCATTTT
CASSIESGSNQPQHF
>TRBJ1-1|TRBV5-1|NA|once
TGCGCCAGCAGCGCGCAAGGTGAGGGGGACACTGAAGCTTTCTTT
CASSAQGEGDTEAFF
>TRBJ1-2|TRBV4-1|NA|NA
TGCGCCAGCAGCCAAGGGGATGGATATGGCTACACCTTC
CASSQGDGYGYTF
>TRBJ2-7|TRBV7-2|TRBD2|NA
TGTGCCAGCAGCCGGAGCGGGAGGGCGTGGGAGCAGTACTTC
CASSRSGRAWEQYF
>TRBJ2-7|TRBV5-1|NA|many
TGCGCCAGCAGCTTGCCTGCCTCAGGGACCTACGAGCAGTACTTC
CASSLPASGTYEQYF
>TRBJ2-7|TRBV28|NA|few
TGTGCCAGCAGTTCCCTCTTATCCCGGGGGAGAGACTACGAGCAGTACTTC
CASSSLLSRGRDYEQYF
>TRBJ2-5|TRBV4-1|TRBD2|once
TGCGCCAGCAGCCCGGGACTAGCGGTACCCCGGTACTTC
CASSPGLAVPRYF
>TRBJ2-5|TRBV19|NA|NA
TGTGCCAGTAGTACACTTCATAGGGAAGAGACCCAGTACTTC
CASSTLHREETQYF
>TRBJ2-1|TRBV6-1|TRBD2|NA
TGTGCCAGCAGTCTTTTAGCGGGAGGTGGGCATGAGCAGTTCTTC
CASSLLAGGGHEQFF
>TRBJ2-7|TRBV28|NA|once
TGTGCCAGCAGTTTTCTGAACTCCTACGAGCAGTACTTC
CASSFLNSYEQYF
>TRBJ1-4|TRBV15|NA|NA
TGTGCCACCGGTGGCCTGGGTGGTGAAAAACTGTTTTTT
CATGGLGGEKLFF
>TRBJ2-7|TRBV18|NA|few
TGTGCCAGCTCGACGGGTTCGGTAGGGGTCGAGCAGTACTTC
CASSTGSVGVEQYF
>TRBJ1-2|TRBV28|NA|few
TGTGCCAGCAGTCAGACAGTGGACTATGGCTACACCTTC
CASSQTVDYGYTF
>TRBJ1-5|TRBV6-5|NA|few
TGTGCCAGCAGTTACACGGACTCTTTACAGCCCCAGCATTTT
CASSYTDSLQPQHF
>TRBJ2-1|TRBV15|TRBD2|NA
TGTGCCACCAGCAAGAGCCTAGCGGGAGGGCCCTCGAATGAGCAGTTCTTC
CATSKSLAGGPSNEQFF